This T cell receptor (beta chain) stems from a study of blood T cells in healthy people across ages. CDR1 LGHNT and CDR2 FRNRAP come from the germline V gene. The CDR3 consists of 15 residues. Deletions cut 4 bases from V and 9 bases from J, with 19 bases between. Whole-study findings and limits: CMV status of donors was unknown, possibly confounding expanded clonotype changes.

The use of a sample-barcoded 5' primer and a J-beta primer mix characterized a second PCR of roughly 6 to 11 cycles. From the 5' RACE reads, TCRdb called clonotypes with MiXCR, one entry per CDR3 protein. The data show hundreds of thousands of distinct CDR3 sequences, roughly 64% seen once. A remark on this clonotype: The antigen remains undetermined.

This sequence joins TRBV12-5 and TRBJ2-1, with D possibly TRBD1 on 5 matching bases. The sequence was obtained from a man younger than 40 in good health. Sequencing used blood. CDR3 sequence reads: CASGSSGNFRFEQFF. CDR3 DNA: TGTGCTAGTGGTTCTTCAGGGAACTTTCGATTTGAGCAGTTCTTC.